Shown below are 9 T cell receptor beta chains from a single sample sequenced in a study of T cells in Graves' hyperthyroidism and ophthalmopathy (dated by TCRdb to the late 2010s). Library construction relied on multiplex PCR. Data came from an Illumina HiSeq 2000. Amplification of TCR beta CDR3 regions was carried out from RNA transcripts. The TCR CDR3 was subjected to a first round of RT-PCR using the HTBI primer set and the Qiagen OneStep RT-PCR kit. Through fastp at Q25 and MiXCR, TCRdb rebuilt clones from the public reads, retaining in-frame beta chains. Each entry is one CDR3 protein sequence, shown with its most common DNA and genes. Present in this sample are over 300,000 distinct CDR3 sequences, roughly 13% of which were seen just once. The top ten constitute about 11% of the sample. Input material: blood. These receptors originate from a woman in her fifties or sixties with Graves' hyperthyroidism.

This clonotype was counted many times. This chain joins TRBV27 and TRBJ2-7; a possible D gene is TRBD1 (5 bases). Trimming pared 0 bases from V and 3 bases from J, leaving 9 bases between. The germline V gene encodes CDR1 MNHEY and CDR2 SMNVEV (reference sequence). The CDR3 contains 14 residues. The CDR3 protein is CASSLSGPHYEQYF. CDR3 nucleotide sequence: TGTGCCAGCAGTTTATCGGGGCCACACTACGAGCAGTACTTC.

V usage is TRBV5-1 and J usage is TRBJ2-1, with 7 bases aligning to TRBD1. Losses at the gene ends were 4 bases for V and 8 bases for J; bases not matched to a gene: 9. Germline lookup yields CDR1 SGHRS and CDR2 YFSETQ. CDR3 size: 14 residues. CDR3 bases: TGCGCCAGCAGCCTCTCCTGGACAGGCTATGAGCAGTTCTTC. As protein: CASSLSWTGYEQFF.

V gene TRBV6-1 combines with J gene TRBJ1-5; D perhaps matches TRBD1 (5 bases). CDR1 is MNHNS, CDR2 SASEGT, per germline. This CDR3 region has 14 residues. V lost 8 bases to trimming and J lost 7 bases, with 18 bases between them. The CDR3 sequence: CASSPGLIKQPQHF. The DNA for the CDR3 is TGTGCCAGCTCTCCGGGACTGATTAAACAGCCCCAGCATTTT.

This clonotype was detected ten times or more. This sequence joins TRBV20-1 and TRBJ1-4, with 11 bases lining up with TRBD1. Germline loops: CDR1 DFQATT, CDR2 SNEGSKA (reference sequence). J lost 0 bases, V lost 6 bases, and 6 bases had no gene match. The length of the CDR3 is 16 residues. The CDR3 coding sequence is TGCAGTGCCAACGGACAGGGGGCGGCAACTAATGAAAAACTGTTTTTT. This translates into CSANGQGAATNEKLFF.

This clonotype appeared many times. The chain couples TRBV12-3 or TRBV12-4 to TRBJ2-1; D remains unclear. The CDR3 consists of 15 residues. V dropped 7 bases and J dropped 8 bases, with 21 bases sitting between them. CDR3 region: CASNDKGLREDEQFF. The CDR3 nucleotides are TGTGCCAGCAACGACAAGGGTTTGCGCGAGGATGAGCAGTTCTTC.

This clonotype was counted ten times or more. The chain uses TRBV20-1 and TRBJ2-3; tentatively, D is TRBD2 (6 bases). Between the trimmed V and J ends, which lost 2 bases and 2 bases, there was a span of 11 bases. Germline values: CDR1 DFQATT, CDR2 SNEGSKA (reference sequence). CDR3 length: 14 amino acids. The CDR3 loop reads CSARRPGLTDTQYF. Written as DNA, the CDR3 is TGCAGTGCTAGAAGACCGGGACTCACAGATACGCAGTATTTT.

This clonotype turned up a few times. The CDR3: CASSFAQGRGGETQYF. CDR3 coding DNA: TGTGCCAGCAGTTTCGCCCAAGGCAGGGGGGGCGAGACCCAGTACTTC. V is TRBV12-3 or TRBV12-4 and J is TRBJ2-5, with D perhaps matching TRBD1 or TRBD2 (7 bases each). With 3 bases removed from V and 5 bases from J, the gap between germline ends came to 19 bases. The CDR3 consists of 16 residues.

This clonotype showed up many times. The rearrangement links TRBV30 to TRBJ2-3; D is perhaps TRBD2 (5 bases). Trimming stripped 3 bases from V and 4 bases from J, with 8 bases between. The CDR3 totals 12 residues. Germline CDR1 and CDR2: GTSNPN and SVGIG (reference sequence). CDR3 bases: TGTGCCTGGAGCTCACTAGCAGATACGCAGTATTTT. Translation: CAWSSLADTQYF.

This clonotype was recorded at least ten times. The chain has TRBV6-6 and TRBJ2-7; no definite D call. Deletions cut 0 bases from V and 3 bases from J, with 9 bases between. The CDR3 spans 14 residues. Germline V gene sequence: CDR1 MNHNY, CDR2 SVGAGI (reference sequence). The CDR3 sequence is CASSYSPIGYEQYF. The CDR3, as DNA: TGTGCCAGCAGTTACTCCCCGATCGGCTACGAGCAGTACTTC.